This paragraph reports one T cell receptor beta chain. This table comes from immunoSEQ multiplex PCR, and its TCRdb copy is limited to in-frame clones, with some not included. The sample lists about 53,000 clones, approximately 91% occurring once. This entry is derived from a study of T cell changes during pregnancy in multiple sclerosis. Trimming shortened V by 4 bases and J by 2 bases, and 24 bases separated the two germline ends. The germline V gene encodes CDR1 LNHDA and CDR2 SQIVND (reference sequence). The CDR3 is 18 residues long. The sample here was CD4+ T cells from peripheral blood mononuclear cells, taken in the third trimester of pregnancy. This sequence originates from a female donor with multiple sclerosis, enrolled in a pregnancy study. The rearrangement uses TRBV19 and TRBJ2-7; D not certain. The CDR3 DNA reads as TGTGCCAGTAGTAAACAGTCCCCCCCAGGTTCGATTACCTACGAGCAGTACTTC. Its translation is CASSKQSPPGSITYEQYF.